The 22 T cell receptor beta chains in this list originate from one sample, sequenced in a study of T cell responses to AZD1222 COVID-19 vaccine. Data came from immunoSEQ multiplex PCR; TCRdb stores just in-frame clones and leaves some out. The repertoire includes 65,000 to 100,000 clones, 65% to 85% of them detected once, and around 20% sits in the top ten. The sample was peripheral blood, taken on day 0 of AZD1222 vaccination. These receptors all come from an adult in good health.

J is TRBJ2-5 and V is TRBV9; D is perhaps TRBD2 (6 bases). The germline V gene has CDR1 SGDLS and CDR2 YYNGEE. This CDR3 has 13 amino acids. V lost 0 bases and J lost 3, with 6 bases in between. CDR3 in DNA: TGTGCCAGCAGCGTAGGACTAGAAGAGACCCAGTACTTC. Translated: CASSVGLEETQYF.

This clone was recorded a few times. V gene TRBV7-8 combines with J gene TRBJ2-1; D is perhaps TRBD2 (6 bases). V was trimmed by 4 bases and J by 2 bases, leaving 15 bases between them. Looked up from germline, CDR1 is SGHVS and CDR2 is FQNEAQ. This CDR3 spans 16 amino acids. In DNA form, the CDR3 reads TGTGCCAGCAGCTGGAAGCGGAGGGCCACCTACAATGAGCAGTTCTTC. Protein product: CASSWKRRATYNEQFF.

J is TRBJ2-2 and V is TRBV4-1; D might be TRBD2 (6 bases). The V gene lost 0 bases and the J gene lost 5 bases, with 19 bases spanning the gap. Germline CDR1 is MGHRA and CDR2 is YSYEKL. The CDR3 is 18 residues long. CDR3 loop: CASSQDPFGGFRTGELFF. As DNA, the CDR3 is TGCGCCAGCAGCCAAGATCCCTTTGGAGGGTTTCGGACCGGGGAGCTGTTTTTT.

This clone appeared a single time. This chain connects TRBV3-1 (or the pseudogene TRBV3-2) to TRBJ2-5, with D tentatively TRBD1 (5 bases). V lost 0 bases and J lost 4, with 6 bases in between. This CDR3 is built from 13 residues. Germline V gives CDR1 LGHDT, CDR2 YNNKEL (reference sequence). DNA of the CDR3: TGTGCCAGCAGCCAAGATAGGGGAGAGACCCAGTACTTC. It specifies CASSQDRGETQYF.

V gene TRBV19 combines with J gene TRBJ2-7; D not resolved. V dropped 3 bases and J dropped 3 bases, with 3 bases sitting between them. The CDR3 spans 11 residues. Germline V gene data show CDR1 as LNHDA and CDR2 as SQIVND (reference sequence). The CDR3 coding sequence is TGTGCCAGTAGTATGGGCTACGAGCAGTACTTC. It encodes CASSMGYEQYF.

In its sample, this clone was seen a few times. CDR3 sequence reads: CASMVAGSYEQYF. CDR3 bases: TGTGCCAGCATGGTCGCAGGGTCCTACGAGCAGTACTTC. The rearrangement joins TRBV28 to TRBJ2-7, with TRBD1 as a possible D gene (5 bases). The CDR3 extends over 13 amino acids. The germline CDR1 and CDR2 sequences are MDHEN and SYDVKM. Trimming cost V 7 bases and J 1 base, with 11 bases left between them.

The chain recombines TRBV2 with TRBJ2-5, with TRBD2 identical over 11 bases. The CDR3 is 20 residues long. The V and J ends lost 0 bases and 1 base, in that order; junction bases with no gene match: 13. Germline values: CDR1 SNHLY, CDR2 FYNNEI. DNA for the CDR3: TGTGCCAGCAGTGAAGCGTGGCTAGCGGGAGGTAGGAGGTCCCAAGAGACCCAGTACTTC. Encoded protein: CASSEAWLAGGRRSQETQYF. The whole variable domain, filled in from reference TRBV2 and TRBJ2-5, reads EPEVTQTPSHQVTQMGQEVILRCVPISNHLYFYWYRQILGQKVEFLVSFYNNEISEKSEIFDDQFSVERPDGSNFTLKIRSTKLEDSAMYFCASSEAWLAGGRRSQETQYFGPGTRLLVL.

The chain recombines TRBV5-1 with TRBJ2-1; 8 positions match TRBD1. The trim removed 0 bases at V and 7 bases at J, leaving 6 bases unmatched. The CDR3 totals 15 residues. Germline V lookup: CDR1 SGHRS, CDR2 YFSETQ. CDR3 sequence (DNA): TGCGCCAGCAGCTTGGGAGGGACAGGTCCAAATGAGCAGTTCTTC. It translates to CASSLGGTGPNEQFF.

This chain connects TRBV5-1 to TRBJ2-5; no reliable D call. Germline CDR1 reads SGHRS; CDR2 reads YFSETQ. This CDR3 contains 11 residues. Trimming cost V 5 bases and J 5 bases, with 7 bases left between them. The CDR3 region has the DNA TGCGCCAGCAGGGGTCAGGAGACCCAGTACTTC. The encoded protein is CASRGQETQYF.

The rearrangement links TRBV28 to TRBJ2-5; D is perhaps TRBD2 (5 bases). The CDR3 sequence is 17 residues long. Per the germline V gene, CDR1 is MDHEN and CDR2 is SYDVKM. Trimming pared 5 bases from V and 5 bases from J, leaving 24 bases between. The CDR3 DNA follows: TGTGCCAGCAGTGGGATCGGGTTAGCTGAGGGCGAGGAGACCCAGTACTTC. Amino acids: CASSGIGLAEGEETQYF.

The V and J genes are TRBV2 and TRBJ1-2, with TRBD1 identical over 7 bases. J gave up 9 bases and V 4 bases, and 8 bases lay outside the gene matches. Germline V gene sequence: CDR1 SNHLY, CDR2 FYNNEI. The CDR3 length is 13 residues. CDR3 loop: CASSGGRGSRYTF. CDR3 DNA sequence: TGTGCCAGCAGTGGTGGCAGGGGGTCCCGCTACACCTTC.

V gene TRBV15 combines with J gene TRBJ1-1; a possible D gene is TRBD1 (6 bases). Trimming removed 7 bases at V and 5 bases at J, with 17 bases between. The CDR3 spans 14 residues. Looked up from germline, CDR1 is LNHNV and CDR2 is YYDKDF (reference sequence). CDR3: CATKNRVAGTEAFF. The CDR3 bases are TGTGCCACCAAAAACAGGGTCGCAGGGACTGAAGCTTTCTTT.

V is TRBV4-2 and J is TRBJ2-3; 10 bases line up with TRBD2. The trim removed 0 bases at V and 3 bases at J, leaving 3 bases unmatched. This CDR3 has 16 amino acids. The V gene's germline CDR1 is LGHNA and CDR2 YNFKEQ. The CDR3: CASSQEPSGGTDTQYF. The CDR3 bases are TGTGCCAGCAGCCAAGAACCTAGCGGGGGAACAGATACGCAGTATTTT.

This chain uses TRBV29-1 with TRBJ1-1, with 7 nucleotides matching TRBD1. Germline CDR1 and CDR2: SQVTM and ANQGSEA. The V and J ends lost 6 bases and 6 bases, in that order; junction bases with no gene match: 10. The CDR3 length is 13 residues. The CDR3 protein is CSVETGLRAEAFF. The CDR3 region has the DNA TGCAGCGTCGAGACAGGGTTGCGCGCTGAAGCTTTCTTT.

The chain carries TRBV4-1 and TRBJ1-5, with a tentative D call TRBD1 (5 bases). The CDR3 contains 13 residues. With 0 bases removed from V and 11 bases from J, the gap between germline ends came to 11 bases. Germline V gene sequence: CDR1 MGHRA, CDR2 YSYEKL. The CDR3 loop is CASSQEEGLAQHF. The CDR3, as DNA: TGCGCCAGCAGCCAAGAGGAGGGGTTGGCCCAGCATTTT.

In this sample, this clone turned up once. The J gene is TRBJ1-2, the V gene TRBV5-8, with 8 bases aligning to TRBD1. The CDR3 is 16 amino acids. V shed 3 bases and J 8 bases; nucleotides not matched to a gene: 15. Germline V lookup: CDR1 SGHTS, CDR2 YDEGEE. CDR3 DNA sequence: TGTGCCAGCAGCTCCCGGGACAGGACTTATATAGACGGCTACACCTTC. Translated: CASSSRDRTYIDGYTF.

In this sample, this clone turned up a few times. This rearrangement joins TRBV10-2 to TRBJ2-5; D might be TRBD2 (7 bases). This CDR3 is built from 12 residues. The germline CDR1 and CDR2 sequences are WSHSY and SAAADI. With 10 bases removed from V and 2 bases from J, the gap between germline ends came to 11 bases. This CDR3 is CATQGGQETQYF. CDR3 nucleotide sequence: TGCGCCACACAGGGAGGGCAAGAGACCCAGTACTTC.

This clone was seen a single time. This sequence joins TRBV7-8 and TRBJ2-3, with D maybe TRBD2 (5 bases). V lost 0 bases, J lost 1 base, and 8 bases lay in between. Germline CDR1 SGHVS, CDR2 FQNEAQ. The CDR3 covers 15 residues. This chain's CDR3 is CASSLALRGTDTQYF. CDR3 nucleotide sequence: TGTGCCAGCAGCTTAGCATTGAGGGGCACAGATACGCAGTATTTT.

This chain connects TRBV28 to TRBJ1-2; possible D gene TRBD1, 5 bases. Germline CDR1 reads MDHEN; CDR2 reads SYDVKM. The V and J ends lost 8 bases and 4 bases respectively, with 20 bases between them. The CDR3 is 15 residues long. The CDR3 sequence is CASVPGQLPVYGYTF. CDR3 DNA sequence: TGTGCCAGCGTCCCGGGGCAGTTACCTGTCTATGGCTACACCTTC.

The chain joins TRBV5-1 to TRBJ1-5, with D tentatively TRBD1 (5 bases). The V gene's germline CDR1 is SGHRS and CDR2 YFSETQ. V was trimmed by 1 base and J by 2 bases, leaving 7 bases between them. The CDR3 totals 14 residues. CDR3 DNA sequence: TGCGCCAGCAGCTTGACGGGGGGCAATCAGCCCCAGCATTTT. It yields the protein CASSLTGGNQPQHF.

V usage is TRBV5-8 and J usage is TRBJ1-2; no clear D. Between the trimmed V and J ends, which lost 4 bases and 2 bases, there was a span of 12 bases. This CDR3 has 14 amino acids. Germline V lookup: CDR1 SGHTS, CDR2 YDEGEE. CDR3 in DNA: TGTGCCAGCAGCCAAGGGCCGCGAAACTATGGCTACACCTTC. It codes for CASSQGPRNYGYTF. Full variable domain (missing parts from reference TRBV5-8 and TRBJ1-2): EAGVTQSPTHLIKTRGQQATLRCSPISGHTSVYWYQQALGLGLQFLLWYDEGEERNRGNFPPRFSGRQFPNYSSELNVNALELEDSALYLCASSQGPRNYGYTFGSGTRLTVV.

The chain carries TRBV4-1 and TRBJ2-1, with 7 bases fitting TRBD1. Germline CDR1 is MGHRA and CDR2 is YSYEKL. The CDR3 length is 16 residues. V lost 6 bases to trimming and J lost 2 bases; unmatched junction nucleotides: 10. The CDR3 is CASSRTGTETYNEQFF. CDR3 sequence (DNA): TGCGCCAGCAGTCGAACCGGGACAGAGACCTACAATGAGCAGTTCTTC.